The sequence of this TCR beta chain was determined in a study of T-cell reconstitution after alpha-beta-depleted transplantation in children. This clonotype was found many times. A library of TCRbeta sequences, prepared with unique molecular identifiers, was generated. Each CDR3 protein is one row after TCRdb ran MiXCR on the PCR reads. The sample yields under 450,000 distinct CDR3 sequences, about an eighth seen once. Trimming removed 7 bases from V and 5 bases from J, with 9 bases in between. Looked up from germline, CDR1 is MDHEN and CDR2 is SYDVKM. This CDR3 contains 11 residues. V and J are TRBV28 and TRBJ2-7, with D perhaps matching TRBD1 (5 bases). The sequence was obtained from a human donor who donated a stem cell graft to a child with Fanconi anemia. The sequencing used PBMCs, collected from the stem cell graft. CDR3 sequence: CASNQGNEQYV. The CDR3 nucleotides read TGTGCCAGCAATCAGGGCAACGAGCAGTACGTC.